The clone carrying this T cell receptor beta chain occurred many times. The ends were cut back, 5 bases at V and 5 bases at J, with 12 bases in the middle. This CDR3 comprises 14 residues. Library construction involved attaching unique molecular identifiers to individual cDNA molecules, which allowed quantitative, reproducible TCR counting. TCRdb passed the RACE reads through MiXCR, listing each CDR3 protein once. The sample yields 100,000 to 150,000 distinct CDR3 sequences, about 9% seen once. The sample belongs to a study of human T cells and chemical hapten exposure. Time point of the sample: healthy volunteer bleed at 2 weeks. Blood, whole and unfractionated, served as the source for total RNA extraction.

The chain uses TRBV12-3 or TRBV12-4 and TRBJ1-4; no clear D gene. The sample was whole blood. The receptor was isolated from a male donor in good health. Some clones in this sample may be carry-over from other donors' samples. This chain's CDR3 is CASSTVPLNEKLFF. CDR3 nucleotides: TGTGCCAGCAGTACCGTACCCTTGAATGAAAAACTGTTTTTT.